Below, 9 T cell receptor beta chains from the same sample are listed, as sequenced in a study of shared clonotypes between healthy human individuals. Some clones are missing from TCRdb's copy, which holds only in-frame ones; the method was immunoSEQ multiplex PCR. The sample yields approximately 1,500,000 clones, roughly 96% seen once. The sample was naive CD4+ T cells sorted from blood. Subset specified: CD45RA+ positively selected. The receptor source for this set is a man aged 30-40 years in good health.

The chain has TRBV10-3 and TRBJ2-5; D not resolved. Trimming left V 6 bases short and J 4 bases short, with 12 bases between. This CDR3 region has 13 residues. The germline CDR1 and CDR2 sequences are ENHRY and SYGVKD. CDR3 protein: CAIRGRSSETQYF. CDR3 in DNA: TGTGCCATCAGGGGTAGGTCATCAGAGACCCAGTACTTC.

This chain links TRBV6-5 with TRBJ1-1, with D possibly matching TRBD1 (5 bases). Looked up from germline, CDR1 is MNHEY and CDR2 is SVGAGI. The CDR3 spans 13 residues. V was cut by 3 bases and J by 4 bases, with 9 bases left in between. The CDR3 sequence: CASSYFGGTEAFF. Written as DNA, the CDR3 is TGTGCCAGCAGTTATTTTGGGGGCACTGAAGCTTTCTTT.

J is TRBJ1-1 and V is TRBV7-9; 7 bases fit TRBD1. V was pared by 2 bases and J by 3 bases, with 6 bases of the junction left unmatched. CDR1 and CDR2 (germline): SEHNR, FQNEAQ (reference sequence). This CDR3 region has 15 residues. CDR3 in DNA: TGTGCCAGCAGCTTAAAAGGAGGGGGCTACACTGAAGCTTTCTTT. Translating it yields CASSLKGGGYTEAFF.

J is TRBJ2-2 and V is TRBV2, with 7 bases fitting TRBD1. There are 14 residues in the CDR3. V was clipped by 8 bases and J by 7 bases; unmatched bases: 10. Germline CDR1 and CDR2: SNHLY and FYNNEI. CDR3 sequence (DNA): TGTGCCAGCCGGGTCTTACAGGGGAGCGGGGAGCTGTTTTTT. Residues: CASRVLQGSGELFF.

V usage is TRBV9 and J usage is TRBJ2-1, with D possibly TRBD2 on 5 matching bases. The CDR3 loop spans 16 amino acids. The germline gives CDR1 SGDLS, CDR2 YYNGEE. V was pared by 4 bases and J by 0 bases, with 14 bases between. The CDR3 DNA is TGTGCCAGCAGCCCCCGACCGGGAAGCTCCTACAATGAGCAGTTCTTC. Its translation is CASSPRPGSSYNEQFF.

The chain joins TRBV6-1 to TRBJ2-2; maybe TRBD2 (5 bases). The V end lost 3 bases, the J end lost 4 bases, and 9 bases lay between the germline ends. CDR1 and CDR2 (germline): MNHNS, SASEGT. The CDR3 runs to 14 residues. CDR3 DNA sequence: TGTGCCAGCAGTGAGGAGCGGTTCACCGGGGAGCTGTTTTTT. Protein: CASSEERFTGELFF.

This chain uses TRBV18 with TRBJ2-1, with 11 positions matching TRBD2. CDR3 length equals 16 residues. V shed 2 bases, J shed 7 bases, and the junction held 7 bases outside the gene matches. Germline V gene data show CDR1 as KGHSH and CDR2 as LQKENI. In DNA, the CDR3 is TGTGCCAGCTCACCATTAGCGGGAGGGCCCTTGAATGAGCAGTTCTTC. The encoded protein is CASSPLAGGPLNEQFF.

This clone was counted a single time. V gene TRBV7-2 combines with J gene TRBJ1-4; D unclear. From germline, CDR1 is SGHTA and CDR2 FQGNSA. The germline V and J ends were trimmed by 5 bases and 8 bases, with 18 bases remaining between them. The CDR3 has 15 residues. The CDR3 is CASSLRTHLGEKLFF. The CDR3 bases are TGTGCCAGCAGCCTCCGGACCCATTTGGGGGAAAAACTGTTTTTT.

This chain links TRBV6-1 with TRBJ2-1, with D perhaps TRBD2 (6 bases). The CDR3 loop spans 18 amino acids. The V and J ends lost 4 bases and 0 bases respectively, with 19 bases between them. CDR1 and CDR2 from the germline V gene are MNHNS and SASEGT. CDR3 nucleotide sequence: TGTGCCAGCAGTGTTAAGTCTCTAGCGCAAAACTCCTACAATGAGCAGTTCTTC. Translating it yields CASSVKSLAQNSYNEQFF.